The clone carrying this T cell receptor beta chain was counted at least ten times. Its antigen remains unknown. Unique molecular identifiers were attached to individual cDNA molecules. One entry per CDR3 protein results from TCRdb running MiXCR on the 5' RACE reads. The table has fewer than 55,000 distinct CDR3 sequences, more than 9.5% seen once. This specimen comes from a study of early T cells in non-severe SARS-CoV-2 infection. Study information: Sequencing targeted bulk RNA from unsorted whole blood, leaving chains unpaired.

Study-wide findings and caveats: Private and CD4 specificities were missed by VDJdb matching, skewed to anti-spike CD8.

This CDR3 has 14 residues. Deletions cut 5 bases from V and 4 bases from J, with 14 bases between. CDR1 is SGHAT and CDR2 is FQNNGV in the germline V gene. The chain employs TRBV11-2 and TRBJ1-2; D remains unclear. The source is an adult who was a healthcare worker with PCR-confirmed SARS-CoV-2 infection or an uninfected control (not recorded which). Sequencing was done on a sample of whole blood. The CDR3 nucleotides are TGTGCCAGCAGCATAGGTGGCGGGCCCTATGGCTACACCTTC. It translates to CASSIGGGPYGYTF.